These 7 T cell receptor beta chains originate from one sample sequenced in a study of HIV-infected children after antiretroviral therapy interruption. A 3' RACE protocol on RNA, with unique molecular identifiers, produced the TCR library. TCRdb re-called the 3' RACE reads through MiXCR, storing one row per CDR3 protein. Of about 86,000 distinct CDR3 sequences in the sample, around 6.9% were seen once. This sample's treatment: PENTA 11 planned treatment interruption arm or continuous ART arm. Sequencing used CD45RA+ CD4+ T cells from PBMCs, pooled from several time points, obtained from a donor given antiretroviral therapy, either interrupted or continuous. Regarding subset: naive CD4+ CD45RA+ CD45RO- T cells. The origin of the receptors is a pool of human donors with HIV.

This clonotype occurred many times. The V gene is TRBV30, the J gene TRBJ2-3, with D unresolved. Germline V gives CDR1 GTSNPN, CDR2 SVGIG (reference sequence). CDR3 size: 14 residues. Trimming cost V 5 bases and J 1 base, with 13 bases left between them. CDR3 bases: TGTGCCTGGGGTCCTCGTAGGGGCACAGATACGCAGTATTTT. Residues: CAWGPRRGTDTQYF.

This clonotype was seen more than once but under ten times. In DNA, the CDR3 is TGTGCCAGCAGCCGGGACACGGTTGGACAGAGAAACACCGGGGAGCTGTTTTTT. Its protein product is CASSRDTVGQRNTGELFF. The rearrangement uses TRBV11-3 and TRBJ2-2, with D maybe TRBD1 (6 bases). Germline V gene lookup returns CDR1 SGHNT and CDR2 YENEEA. The CDR3 totals 18 residues. V was pared by 5 bases and J by 2 bases, with 21 bases between.

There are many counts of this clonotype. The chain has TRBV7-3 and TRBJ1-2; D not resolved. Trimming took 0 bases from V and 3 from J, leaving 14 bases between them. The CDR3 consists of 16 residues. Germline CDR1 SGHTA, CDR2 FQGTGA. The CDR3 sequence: CASSLTPLPMDYGYTF. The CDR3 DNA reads TGTGCCAGCAGCTTAACGCCACTGCCAATGGACTATGGCTACACCTTC.

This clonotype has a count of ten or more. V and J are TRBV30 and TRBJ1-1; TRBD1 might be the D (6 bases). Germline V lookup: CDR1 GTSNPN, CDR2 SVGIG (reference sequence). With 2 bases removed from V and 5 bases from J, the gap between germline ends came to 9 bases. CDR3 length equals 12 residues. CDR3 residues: CAWSSRGTEAFF. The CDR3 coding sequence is TGTGCCTGGAGTTCCAGGGGAACTGAAGCTTTCTTT.

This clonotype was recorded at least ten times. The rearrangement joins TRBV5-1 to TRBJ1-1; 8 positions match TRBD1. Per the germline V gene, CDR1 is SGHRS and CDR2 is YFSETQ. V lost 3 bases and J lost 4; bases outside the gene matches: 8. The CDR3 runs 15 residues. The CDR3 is CASSSDRGFGTEAFF. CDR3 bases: TGCGCCAGCAGCTCCGACAGGGGTTTCGGCACTGAAGCTTTCTTT.

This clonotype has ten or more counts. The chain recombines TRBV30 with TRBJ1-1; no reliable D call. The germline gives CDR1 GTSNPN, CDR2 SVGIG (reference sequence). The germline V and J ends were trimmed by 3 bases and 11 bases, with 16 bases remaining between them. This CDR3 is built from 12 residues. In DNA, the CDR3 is TGTGCCTGGAGGGAGAGCGCAATGAGGGCTTTCTTT. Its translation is CAWRESAMRAFF.

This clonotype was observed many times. This CDR3 reads CASSFRGRGTEAFF. DNA of the CDR3: TGTGCCAGCAGTTTTCGGGGGAGGGGCACTGAAGCTTTCTTT. The chain recombines TRBV7-9 with TRBJ1-1, with TRBD1 as a possible D gene (5 bases). Trimming took off 6 bases at V and 4 bases at J, with 15 bases between the two ends. Germline V gene lookup returns CDR1 SEHNR and CDR2 FQNEAQ (reference sequence). This CDR3 contains 14 residues.